Reported below is one T cell receptor (beta chain). Its cognate antigen is unknown. CDR3 size: 15 residues. CDR1 and CDR2 from the germline V gene are SGHTA and FQGTGA. V lost 5 bases, J lost 4 bases, and 7 bases stayed unmatched. PCRs each included synthetic TCR analog templates spiked in. Clones were read by immunoSEQ multiplex PCR, and TCRdb kept only the in-frame ones, dropping some. This repertoire shows 100,000 or so clones, approximately 90% found once; its top ten account for approximately 1%. Sampling of each patient yielded between 1 and 8 specimens, collected pretreatment and on-treatment. This sample is drawn from a study of PD-L1 blockade in urothelial cancer. On the study more broadly: Patients commenced atezolizumab around 2014, and it was given at 1,200 mg intravenously every 3 weeks. General study points: Tumor-associated clones in blood expanded more at 3 weeks in durable-benefit patients.

The chain is built from TRBV7-3 and TRBJ2-5, with TRBD2 identical over 10 bases. The source material was PBMCs, sampled around atezolizumab (anti-PD-L1) treatment. The receptor comes from a woman aged 80 or older with urothelial cancer. Written as DNA, the CDR3 is TGTGCCAGCAGCCGGACTAGCGGAGCGGGAGAGACCCAGTACTTC. It translates to CASSRTSGAGETQYF.